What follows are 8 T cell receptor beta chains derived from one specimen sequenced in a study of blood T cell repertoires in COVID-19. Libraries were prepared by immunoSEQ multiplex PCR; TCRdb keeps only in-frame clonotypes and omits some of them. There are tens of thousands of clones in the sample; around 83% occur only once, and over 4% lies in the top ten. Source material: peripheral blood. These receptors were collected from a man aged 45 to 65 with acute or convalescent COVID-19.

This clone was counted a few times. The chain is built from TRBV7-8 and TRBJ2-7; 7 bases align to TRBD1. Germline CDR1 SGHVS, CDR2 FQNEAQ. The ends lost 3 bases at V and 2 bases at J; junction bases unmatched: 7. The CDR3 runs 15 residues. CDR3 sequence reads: CASSFYRTGAYEQYF. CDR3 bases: TGTGCCAGCAGCTTCTATAGGACAGGCGCCTACGAGCAGTACTTC.

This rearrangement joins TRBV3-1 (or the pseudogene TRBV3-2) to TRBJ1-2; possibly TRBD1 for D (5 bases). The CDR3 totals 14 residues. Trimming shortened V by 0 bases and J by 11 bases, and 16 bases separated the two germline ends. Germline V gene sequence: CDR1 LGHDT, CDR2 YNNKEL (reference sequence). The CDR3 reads CASSQDVSRAGYTF. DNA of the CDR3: TGTGCCAGCAGCCAAGATGTATCCAGGGCCGGGTACACCTTC.

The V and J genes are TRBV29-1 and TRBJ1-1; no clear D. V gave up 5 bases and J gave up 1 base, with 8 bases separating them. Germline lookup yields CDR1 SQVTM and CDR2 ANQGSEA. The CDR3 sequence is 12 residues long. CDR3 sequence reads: CSVLTRNTEAFF. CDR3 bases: TGCAGCGTTCTTACGAGGAACACTGAAGCTTTCTTT.

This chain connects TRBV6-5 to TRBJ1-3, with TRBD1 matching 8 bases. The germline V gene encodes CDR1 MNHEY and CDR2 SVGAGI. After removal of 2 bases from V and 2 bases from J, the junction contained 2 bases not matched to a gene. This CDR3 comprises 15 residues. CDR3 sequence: CASSYGQGAGNTIYF. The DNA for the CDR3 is TGTGCCAGCAGTTACGGACAGGGAGCTGGAAACACCATATATTTT.

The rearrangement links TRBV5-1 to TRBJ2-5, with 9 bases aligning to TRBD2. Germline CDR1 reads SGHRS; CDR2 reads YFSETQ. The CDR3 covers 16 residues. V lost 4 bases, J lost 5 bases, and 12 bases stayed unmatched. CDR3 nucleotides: TGCGCCAGCAGCACCCAAGGGACTAGCCGGGGTGAGACCCAGTACTTC. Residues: CASSTQGTSRGETQYF.

CDR3: CASSLAAPGERVPGELFF. CDR3 sequence (DNA): TGTGCCAGCAGCTTAGCGGCCCCGGGGGAAAGGGTACCCGGGGAGCTGTTTTTT. This rearrangement joins TRBV11-2 to TRBJ2-2; D perhaps matches TRBD2 (6 bases). From germline, CDR1 is SGHAT and CDR2 FQNNGV. V lost 1 base to trimming and J lost 6 bases, with 21 bases between them. The CDR3 runs 18 residues.

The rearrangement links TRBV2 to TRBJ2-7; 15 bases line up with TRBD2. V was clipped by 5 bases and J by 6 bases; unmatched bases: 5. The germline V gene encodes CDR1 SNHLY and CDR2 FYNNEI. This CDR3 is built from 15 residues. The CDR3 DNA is TGTGCCAGCAGTCCCGGACTAGCGGGAGGGCGCGAGCAGTACTTC. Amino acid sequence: CASSPGLAGGREQYF.

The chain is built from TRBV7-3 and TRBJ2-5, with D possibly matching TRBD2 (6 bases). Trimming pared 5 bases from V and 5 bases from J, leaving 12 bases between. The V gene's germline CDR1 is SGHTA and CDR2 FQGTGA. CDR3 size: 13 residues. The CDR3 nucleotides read TGTGCCAGCAGCGGAGGAGGGCGGGAGACCCAGTACTTC. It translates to CASSGGGRETQYF.